This entry lists 20 T cell receptor beta chains sequenced from one sample in a study of T cell responses to AZD1222 COVID-19 vaccine. Repertoires were generated with immunoSEQ multiplex PCR, while TCRdb's copy carries only in-frame clones and drops some. The sample consists of around 100,000 clones, around nine tenths of them appearing once. The sample here was peripheral blood, taken 28 days after the second AZD1222 dose. These receptors were obtained from an adult who received the AZD1222 COVID-19 vaccine.

The rearrangement joins TRBV3-1 (or the pseudogene TRBV3-2) to TRBJ1-2, with a tentative D call TRBD1 (5 bases). There are 13 residues in the CDR3. Germline V gene data show CDR1 as LGHDT and CDR2 as YNNKEL (reference sequence). V was cut by 3 bases and J by 1 base, with 6 bases left in between. This CDR3 reads CASSQTVNYGYTF. The CDR3 nucleotides read TGTGCCAGCAGCCAGACAGTTAACTATGGCTACACCTTC.

This chain joins TRBV10-2 and TRBJ2-1, with TRBD2 matching 10 bases. Germline V lookup: CDR1 WSHSY, CDR2 SAAADI. The CDR3 is made up of 15 amino acids. With V trimmed by 2 bases and J by 2 bases, 0 bases remained unmatched. For the CDR3, the DNA is TGCGCCAGCAGTGAGACTAGCGGGACCTACAATGAGCAGTTCTTC. Protein: CASSETSGTYNEQFF.

V is TRBV14 and J is TRBJ2-3; D gene uncertain. This CDR3 contains 13 residues. Trimming pared 0 bases from V and 4 bases from J, leaving 5 bases between. The germline V gene encodes CDR1 SGHDN and CDR2 FVKESK. The CDR3 region has the DNA TGTGCCAGCAGCCAAGAAGTGGCAGATACGCAGTATTTT. Its translation: CASSQEVADTQYF. Together with reference TRBV14 and TRBJ2-3, the CDR3 gives the full variable domain: EAGVTQFPSHSVIEKGQTVTLRCDPISGHDNLYWYRRVMGKEIKFLLHFVKESKQDESGMPNNRFLAERTGGTYSTLKVQPAELEDSGVYFCASSQEVADTQYFGPGTRLTVL.

The genes are TRBV30 and TRBJ2-2; D might be TRBD2 (5 bases). V was clipped by 0 bases and J by 3 bases, with 5 bases between them. This CDR3 spans 13 amino acids. The germline CDR1 and CDR2 sequences are GTSNPN and SVGIG (reference sequence). This chain's CDR3 is CAWSVGDTGELFF. The CDR3 nucleotides read TGTGCCTGGAGTGTGGGAGACACCGGGGAGCTGTTTTTT.

This sequence joins TRBV4-3 and TRBJ1-2, with TRBD1 matching over 11 bases. The CDR3 has 15 residues. Germline CDR1 and CDR2: LGHNA and YSLEER. J gave up 8 bases and V 1 base, and 6 bases lay outside the gene matches. Here the CDR3 reads CASSQGGQGASGYTF. CDR3 DNA: TGCGCCAGCAGCCAAGGTGGACAGGGGGCGAGCGGCTACACCTTC.

The V call is TRBV29-1, the J call TRBJ2-1; D gene uncertain. The CDR3 is 11 amino acids. Germline V lookup: CDR1 SQVTM, CDR2 ANQGSEA. The CDR3 region is CTTTRYNEQFF. For the CDR3, the DNA is TGCACTACCACCCGGTACAATGAGCAGTTCTTC.

V and J are TRBV5-4 and TRBJ2-3; TRBD1 or TRBD2 may be the D gene (5 bases each). V lost 4 bases and J lost 0, with 9 bases in between. The CDR3 totals 14 residues. Germline V gene sequence: CDR1 SGHNT, CDR2 YYREEE (reference sequence). The CDR3: CASSIRDSTDTQYF. The CDR3 DNA is TGTGCCAGCAGCATACGGGACAGCACAGATACGCAGTATTTT.

This chain connects TRBV29-1 to TRBJ2-3; perhaps TRBD2 as D (5 bases). In germline, CDR1 is SQVTM, CDR2 ANQGSEA. Deletions cut 4 bases from V and 10 bases from J, with 9 bases between. CDR3 length equals 10 residues. DNA of the CDR3: TGCAGCGTTGGGGAGAGGGCGCAGTATTTT. It codes for CSVGERAQYF.

The chain links TRBV3-1 (or the pseudogene TRBV3-2) to TRBJ2-7; 11 bases line up with TRBD2. Germline V gene lookup returns CDR1 LGHDT and CDR2 YNNKEL (reference sequence). Trimming took 2 bases from V and 4 from J; bases not matched to a gene: 4. CDR3 length: 15 residues. CDR3: CASSQTSGSIYEQYF. CDR3 coding DNA: TGTGCCAGCAGCCAAACTAGCGGGAGTATTTACGAGCAGTACTTC.

V is TRBV15 and J is TRBJ2-2; D may be TRBD1 (6 bases). The CDR3 spans 15 residues. V was clipped by 2 bases and J by 9 bases, with 16 bases between them. The germline gives CDR1 LNHNV, CDR2 YYDKDF (reference sequence). The CDR3 loop reads CATSRSRGPLRELFF. The CDR3 DNA follows: TGTGCCACCAGCAGATCCAGGGGACCACTGCGGGAGCTGTTTTTT.

The chain joins TRBV7-9 to TRBJ2-7, with 12 bases fitting TRBD2. Germline V CDR1 and CDR2: SEHNR, FQNEAQ (reference sequence). Trimming took 4 bases from V and 4 from J; bases not matched to a gene: 8. The CDR3 totals 16 residues. CDR3 DNA: TGTGCCAGCAGCTCCTCTAGCGGGAGGGGAGCTTACGAGCAGTACTTC. It translates to CASSSSSGRGAYEQYF.

The chain joins TRBV7-2 to TRBJ1-3, with 11 bases lining up with TRBD1. Germline assignment: CDR1 SGHTA and CDR2 FQGNSA. The CDR3 sequence is 14 residues long. Germline trimming cut 8 bases from V and 3 bases from J; bases unmatched to any gene: 3. CDR3: CASQGQGVGNTIYF. The CDR3 nucleotides read TGTGCCAGCCAGGGACAGGGGGTTGGAAACACCATATATTTT.

This sequence joins TRBV6-1 and TRBJ1-5; the match to TRBD1 covers 7 bases. The germline V gene encodes CDR1 MNHNS and CDR2 SASEGT. The V segment lost 0 bases and the J segment 3 bases; nucleotides outside the gene matches: 5. The CDR3 runs to 16 residues. The CDR3 DNA sequence: TGTGCCAGCAGTGAAGCGCTGGGACAGCACAATCAGCCCCAGCATTTT. It is translated as CASSEALGQHNQPQHF.

The chain uses TRBV9 and TRBJ2-3, with 11 bases fitting TRBD2. The CDR3 consists of 17 residues. The V gene end was trimmed by 0 bases and the J gene end by 3 bases; junction bases not matched to a gene: 6. Germline CDR1 SGDLS, CDR2 YYNGEE. The CDR3 nucleotides are TGTGCCAGCAGCGTAGTAGCGGGAGGGCCGGGGACAGATACGCAGTATTTT. Amino acids: CASSVVAGGPGTDTQYF.

This chain links TRBV5-1 with TRBJ2-5, with 7 bases identical to TRBD2. V gave up 0 bases and J gave up 5 bases; unmatched junction bases: 7. Germline CDR1 is SGHRS and CDR2 is YFSETQ. This CDR3 region has 15 residues. The CDR3, as DNA: TGCGCCAGCAGCTTGGATAGCGGGCAACAGGAGACCCAGTACTTC. It yields the protein CASSLDSGQQETQYF.

This chain connects TRBV30 to TRBJ1-3; D possibly corresponds to TRBD1 (5 bases). The germline gives CDR1 GTSNPN, CDR2 SVGIG (reference sequence). V dropped 0 bases and J dropped 0 bases, with 12 bases sitting between them. The CDR3 totals 16 residues. The CDR3 DNA sequence: TGTGCCTGGAGTGTCTCAGGGATTACCTCTGGAAACACCATATATTTT. Amino acid sequence: CAWSVSGITSGNTIYF.

The chain carries TRBV6-2 or TRBV6-3 and TRBJ1-1; D gene unclear. Trimming shortened V by 6 bases and J by 3 bases, and 14 bases separated the two germline ends. The CDR3 length is 14 residues. Germline V gene data show CDR1 as MNHEY and CDR2 as SVGEGT. Here the CDR3 DNA reads TGTGCCAGCAGCCCCACAGCGGAGCACACTGAAGCTTTCTTT. As protein: CASSPTAEHTEAFF.

The V call is TRBV6-5, the J call TRBJ2-2; D not resolved. The CDR3 has 11 residues. Germline V CDR1 and CDR2: MNHEY, SVGAGI. V was pared by 6 bases and J by 7 bases, with 6 bases between. The CDR3 region is CASRNFGELFF. As DNA, the CDR3 is TGTGCCAGCAGGAACTTCGGGGAGCTGTTTTTT.

The chain uses TRBV12-3 or TRBV12-4 and TRBJ2-7; D is undetermined. This CDR3 is 12 amino acids long. V was trimmed by 6 bases and J by 0 bases, leaving 6 bases between them. The CDR3: CASSTASYEQYF. The DNA for the CDR3 is TGTGCCAGCAGCACTGCCTCCTACGAGCAGTACTTC.

The V call is TRBV12-3 or TRBV12-4, the J call TRBJ2-3; no clear D. V shed 3 bases and J shed 7 bases, with 8 bases lying between them. This CDR3 has 12 amino acids. The DNA for the CDR3 is TGTGCCAGCAGTTTGGAGAGGAATACGCAGTATTTT. It specifies CASSLERNTQYF.